Here is one T cell receptor beta chain with its context. Its antigen is not identified. TCRdb analysed the RT-PCR reads with MiXCR anew, one entry per CDR3 protein. There are around 750,000 distinct CDR3 sequences in the sample; approximately 21% occur only once, and roughly a tenth lies in the top ten. The data were obtained in a study of response to subunit inactivated influenza vaccine. The germline V gene has CDR1 LGHNA and CDR2 YSLEER. V lost 3 bases and J lost 10, with 14 bases in between. The CDR3 sequence is 13 residues long. Study-wide results and caveats: Each seasonal flu vaccination may recruit only limited new T cells, authors suggested.

V is TRBV4-3 and J is TRBJ2-3; D possibly uses TRBD1 or TRBD2 (5 bases each). Specimen: PBMCs from blood, collected around 5 days after vaccination. The clonotype comes from a man between 50 and 59 years old who received an inactivated influenza vaccine. The CDR3 DNA reads TGCGCCAGCAGCCACCTAAGGGACGGCCCGCAGTATTTT. This sequence encodes CASSHLRDGPQYF.